Listed here are 24 T cell receptor beta chains from one sample, sequenced in a study of T cells in Graves' hyperthyroidism and ophthalmopathy. The source material, RNA transcripts, was used to amplify TCR beta CDR3 regions. The study used the HTBI primer set for a first-round RT-PCR of the TCR CDR3. TCRdb processed the multiplex PCR reads anew with MiXCR; each CDR3 protein has one entry. The profile shows under 400,000 distinct CDR3 sequences, approximately 14% of them singletons. Sequencing was carried out using blood. The receptor set was obtained from a woman aged 18-29 years with Graves' hyperthyroidism that later progressed to Graves' ophthalmopathy.

The rearrangement uses TRBV29-1 and TRBJ2-1; TRBD2 aligns across 7 bases. The trim removed 6 bases at V and 5 bases at J, leaving 10 bases unmatched. This CDR3 is 14 amino acids long. Germline CDR1 is SQVTM and CDR2 is ANQGSEA. The CDR3 spells CSVEAGAGHNEQFF. The CDR3 DNA sequence: TGCAGCGTAGAGGCGGGAGCGGGCCACAATGAGCAGTTCTTC.

V is TRBV20-1 and J is TRBJ2-3; perhaps D is TRBD1 or TRBD2 (5 bases each). This CDR3 has 16 amino acids. Germline V gives CDR1 DFQATT, CDR2 SNEGSKA (reference sequence). Deletions cut 4 bases from V and 6 bases from J, with 23 bases between. CDR3: CSATSSSEPRGDTQYF. CDR3 coding DNA: TGCAGTGCTACTAGTAGTAGCGAGCCCCGGGGCGATACGCAGTATTTT.

Many counts were recorded for this clonotype. CDR3 in amino acids: CASSSPPPSYGYTF. In nucleotides, the CDR3 is TGTGCCAGCAGTTCCCCTCCGCCCAGTTATGGCTACACCTTC. The chain carries TRBV6-2 or TRBV6-3 and TRBJ1-2; D is unclear. There are 14 residues in the CDR3. The germline V and J ends were trimmed by 4 bases and 5 bases, with 14 bases remaining between them. The germline gives CDR1 MNHEY, CDR2 SVGEGT.

This clonotype was detected many times. The CDR3 is CASSLWGQKETQYF. In nucleotides, the CDR3 is TGCGCCAGCAGCTTGTGGGGGCAGAAAGAGACCCAGTACTTC. V and J are TRBV5-1 and TRBJ2-5, with D perhaps TRBD1 (6 bases). V lost 1 base to trimming and J lost 3 bases, with 10 bases between them. Germline V CDR1 and CDR2: SGHRS, YFSETQ. This CDR3 region has 14 residues.

This clonotype was seen at least ten times. The chain links TRBV2 to TRBJ2-7; weak D call: TRBD2 (5 bases). This CDR3 has 14 amino acids. V was shortened by 6 bases and J by 1 base, with 13 bases between the two germline ends. Looked up from germline, CDR1 is SNHLY and CDR2 is FYNNEI. CDR3 in amino acids: CASSGLALSYEQYF. The CDR3 coding sequence is TGTGCCAGCAGCGGATTAGCGCTTTCCTACGAGCAGTACTTC.

The rearrangement joins TRBV6-1 to TRBJ1-2, with D possibly being TRBD1 (5 bases). This CDR3 spans 12 amino acids. From germline, CDR1 is MNHNS and CDR2 SASEGT. V was trimmed by 7 bases and J by 8 bases, leaving 14 bases between them. This CDR3 reads CASIGHIEGYTF. The CDR3 DNA follows: TGTGCCAGCATAGGACACATTGAGGGCTACACCTTC.

To note about this clonotype: A clone one base away is much larger, so this may be a read error. The chain uses TRBV29-1 and TRBJ2-1; tentatively, D is TRBD2 (6 bases). Germline CDR1 reads SQVTM; CDR2 reads ANQGSEA. The CDR3 covers 19 residues. V dropped 1 base and J dropped 7 bases, with 29 bases sitting between them. CDR3 in DNA: TGCAGCGTTGAAGTCTTTGCTAGCTTCGGAGGGGTGGCTACAAATGAGCAGTTCTTC. Translation: CSVEVFASFGGVATNEQFF.

This sequence joins TRBV10-3 and TRBJ2-1, with 9 bases matching TRBD2. V gave up 0 bases and J gave up 9 bases; unmatched junction bases: 12. This CDR3 is built from 17 residues. Per the germline V gene, CDR1 is ENHRY and CDR2 is SYGVKD. CDR3 sequence: CAISESGLAGRKGEQFF. The CDR3 region has the DNA TGTGCCATCAGTGAGTCAGGCCTAGCGGGACGAAAAGGTGAGCAGTTCTTC.

The V and J genes are TRBV5-1 and TRBJ2-5, with 10 bases lining up with TRBD1. The J segment lost 1 base and the V segment lost 5 bases, leaving 2 bases of the junction unmatched. CDR3 length: 14 residues. From germline, CDR1 is SGHRS and CDR2 YFSETQ. CDR3 bases: TGCGCCAGCAGAGACAGGGGGCCCCAAGAGACCCAGTACTTC. Translated, it gives CASRDRGPQETQYF.

This chain uses TRBV12-3 or TRBV12-4 with TRBJ1-1; D might be TRBD1 (6 bases). This CDR3 has 14 residues. The germline V and J ends were trimmed by 3 bases and 0 bases, with 8 bases remaining between them. This chain's CDR3 is CASSLGHVNTEAFF. The CDR3 DNA reads as TGTGCCAGCAGTTTGGGACATGTGAACACTGAAGCTTTCTTT.

This clonotype was found many times. The genes are TRBV27 and TRBJ2-5; D might be TRBD2 (5 bases). The CDR3 loop spans 14 amino acids. Germline-derived CDR1 and CDR2 are MNHEY and SMNVEV (reference sequence). Trimming removed 5 bases from V and 4 bases from J, with 14 bases in between. CDR3 in DNA: TGTGCCAGCAGTCCCGGACTGACGGGAGAGACCCAGTACTTC. This sequence encodes CASSPGLTGETQYF.

This clonotype was counted at least ten times. The genes are TRBV10-3 and TRBJ2-7; D is uncertain. The CDR3 is 12 residues long. Germline V lookup: CDR1 ENHRY, CDR2 SYGVKD. V lost 10 bases and J 4 bases, leaving 14 bases between the germline ends. DNA of the CDR3: TGTGCCACGAGCCCCTCGCGGTACGAGCAGTACTTC. Residues: CATSPSRYEQYF.

This clonotype was detected many times. The chain couples TRBV2 to TRBJ2-5, with 11 nucleotides matching TRBD2. V was pared by 4 bases and J by 5 bases, with 15 bases of the junction left unmatched. This CDR3 spans 18 amino acids. The germline gives CDR1 SNHLY, CDR2 FYNNEI. The CDR3 coding sequence is TGTGCCAGCAGTGCGTTCGGGACTAGCGGCTCCGCGGGGGAGACCCAGTACTTC. As protein: CASSAFGTSGSAGETQYF. Drawing the rest from reference TRBV2 and TRBJ2-5, the complete variable domain is EPEVTQTPSHQVTQMGQEVILRCVPISNHLYFYWYRQILGQKVEFLVSFYNNEISEKSEIFDDQFSVERPDGSNFTLKIRSTKLEDSAMYFCASSAFGTSGSAGETQYFGPGTRLLVL.

Regarding this clonotype: Given a much more abundant clone one base away, this may be a read error. V and J are TRBV5-1 and TRBJ2-7; 7 positions agree with TRBD1. The germline V gene has CDR1 SGHRS and CDR2 YFSETQ. The CDR3 spans 15 residues. In DNA form, the CDR3 reads TGCGCCAGCAGCACGGGACAGCCGAACGCCTACGAGCGGTACTTC. Translation: CASSTGQPNAYERYF. Using reference TRBV5-1 and TRBJ2-7 for the parts outside the CDR3, the full variable domain is KAGVTQTPRYLIKTRGQQVTLSCSPISGHRSVSWYQQTPGQGLQFLFEYFSETQRNKGNFPGRFSGRQFSNSRSEMNVSTLELGDSALYLCASSTGQPNAYERYFGPGTRLTVT.

In its sample, this clonotype was seen many times. The V call is TRBV5-6, the J call TRBJ2-7; weak D call: TRBD1 (6 bases). CDR3 length equals 16 residues. The V end was cut by 3 bases, the J end by 3 bases, with 19 bases between. Germline loops: CDR1 SGHDT, CDR2 YYEEEE. CDR3 nucleotide sequence: TGTGCCAGCAGCTGTAAGAGACAGGCCCGCTGCTACGAGCAGTACTTC. As protein: CASSCKRQARCYEQYF.

Details on this clonotype: This clone may be a read error of a much larger clone one base away. The chain has TRBV6-5 and TRBJ2-7; D remains unclear. The CDR3 is 15 residues long. CDR1 is MNHEY, CDR2 SVGAGI, per germline. Trimming left V 0 bases short and J 4 bases short, with 13 bases between. The chain's CDR3 is CASSYSTPVEYEQYF. CDR3 DNA: TGTGCCAGCAGTTACTCCACACCTGTTGAATACGAGCAGTACTTC.

This clonotype was seen a few times. V is TRBV6-2 or TRBV6-3 and J is TRBJ2-2; a weak D match, TRBD2 (6 bases). The V gene lost 6 bases and the J gene lost 0 bases, with 8 bases spanning the gap. CDR3 size: 14 residues. Germline V lookup: CDR1 MNHEY, CDR2 SVGEGT. CDR3 bases: TGTGCCAGCAGGGTAGCGGCGAACACCGGGGAGCTGTTTTTT. Amino acids: CASRVAANTGELFF.

This clonotype was recorded at least ten times. The gene calls are TRBV6-1 and TRBJ2-5, with 10 bases lining up with TRBD1. Germline loops: CDR1 MNHNS, CDR2 SASEGT. V was pared by 5 bases and J by 4 bases, with 10 bases of the junction left unmatched. The CDR3 extends over 16 amino acids. Here the CDR3 reads CASSLGTTGGGETQYF. CDR3 bases: TGTGCCAGCAGTCTTGGGACGACAGGGGGCGGAGAGACCCAGTACTTC.

On this clonotype: A much larger clone lies one base from this, so it may be a read error. This chain joins TRBV11-2 and TRBJ1-1; the D gene is possibly TRBD1 (5 bases). The CDR3 has 15 amino acids. Germline loops: CDR1 SGHAT, CDR2 FQNNGV. Here the CDR3 reads CTSSFAGVWGTEAFF. In DNA, the CDR3 is TGTACCAGCAGCTTCGCAGGTGTCTGGGGGACTGAAGCTTTCTTT.

This clonotype was detected ten times or more. The chain has TRBV6-1 and TRBJ1-4; 9 bases are a match to TRBD1. V trimming: 6 bases; J trimming: 7 bases; junction bases outside the gene matches: 12. Germline CDR1 reads MNHNS; CDR2 reads SASEGT. CDR3 length: 16 residues. CDR3 sequence: CASSLKPGQGTEKLFF. The DNA of the CDR3 is TGTGCCAGCAGCTTAAAGCCGGGACAGGGTACTGAAAAACTGTTTTTT.

This clonotype appeared a few times. V usage is TRBV10-3 and J usage is TRBJ2-4; tentatively, D is TRBD2 (5 bases). V lost 0 bases and J lost 6, with 12 bases in between. The length of the CDR3 is 15 residues. In germline, CDR1 is ENHRY, CDR2 SYGVKD. The CDR3 coding sequence is TGTGCCATCAGTGAGTCGACCCTAGCAGGAAACATTCAGTACTTC. This gives the protein CAISESTLAGNIQYF.

Note on this clonotype: Possible read error: a much larger clone is one base away. V gene TRBV2 combines with J gene TRBJ2-7; 8 nucleotides match TRBD2. J lost 7 bases, V lost 4 bases, and 12 bases had no gene match. Per the germline V gene, CDR1 is SNHLY and CDR2 is FYNNEI. The CDR3 has 15 amino acids. The CDR3, as DNA: TGTGCCAGCAGTGGGGACGGGAGGGCCGGGAAAGAGCAGTACTTC. As protein: CASSGDGRAGKEQYF. Looking up the rest from reference TRBV2 and TRBJ2-7 gives the full variable domain: EPEVTQTPSHQVTQMGQEVILRCVPISNHLYFYWYRQILGQKVEFLVSFYNNEISEKSEIFDDQFSVERPDGSNFTLKIRSTKLEDSAMYFCASSGDGRAGKEQYFGPGTRLTVT.

This clonotype was seen at least ten times. This chain links TRBV24-1 with TRBJ1-5; 8 bases fit TRBD1. The CDR3 contains 17 residues. J lost 0 bases, V lost 3 bases, and 6 bases had no gene match. Per germline, CDR1 KGHDR and CDR2 SFDVKD. The CDR3 is CATSDPGTGHSNQPQHF. CDR3 sequence (DNA): TGTGCCACCAGTGATCCGGGGACAGGACATAGCAATCAGCCCCAGCATTTT.

On this clonotype itself: The conserved closing phenylalanine or tryptophan is absent in this CDR3, likely reflecting a read error. The chain is built from TRBV7-2 and TRBJ2-7, with 12 positions matching TRBD1. The length of the CDR3 is 17 residues. The germline CDR1 and CDR2 sequences are SGHTA and FQGNSA. V lost 2 bases and J lost 6; bases outside the gene matches: 11. The CDR3 nucleotides are TGTGCCAGCAGCTTATTTAGGTCGGGACAGGGGGCGCTCGAGCAGTACCTC. It encodes CASSLFRSGQGALEQYL.